The rows below give T cell receptor beta chains drawn from one sample of a study of breast tumors, draining lymph nodes, adjacent tissues. TCRdb re-analysed the multiplex PCR reads in MiXCR, keeping a single row per CDR3 protein. The table shows approximately 170,000 distinct CDR3 sequences, with 25% to 40% occurring only once. Sequenced sample: axillary lymph node tissue. These TCRs come from a female donor with breast cancer. Some clones in this sample may be carry-over from other donors' samples. Each CDR3 is given with its conserved first and last residue. The D gene is left open where the match is weak. Only part of the rows carry a size: once, few, many, or a class if the clone is expanded.

D	size	V	J	DNA	CDR3
TRBD1	many	TRBV7-9	TRBJ2-2	TGTGCCAGCAGCTTCGGACAGGGGCACACCGGGGAGCTGTTTTTT	CASSFGQGHTGELFF
.	many	TRBV14	TRBJ2-7	TGTGCCAGCAGCCATTCGTACGAGCAGTACTTC	CASSHSYEQYF
.	few	TRBV12-3/TRBV12-4	TRBJ1-6	TGTGCCAGCAGCTTAGGGACGGACTTT	CASSLGTDF
.	many	TRBV4-2	TRBJ2-5	TGTGCCAGCAGCCAAGAAGTTTCCGGGACGAAGTTTCAAGAGACCCAGTACTTC	CASSQEVSGTKFQETQYF
TRBD1	.	TRBV6-1	TRBJ2-7	TGTGCCAGCAGTCGCCCCACTTCCGGGACAGGGGACTACGAGCAGTACTTC	CASSRPTSGTGDYEQYF
.	many	TRBV30	TRBJ1-2	TGTGCCTGGACAGGACTACCTCTCGGTTCGGGGGGCTACACCTTC	CAWTGLPLGSGGYTF
TRBD1	many	TRBV7-6	TRBJ2-7	TGTGCCAGCAGCTTTGGGACAGGGTACTCCGAGCAGTACTTC	CASSFGTGYSEQYF
TRBD1	many	TRBV5-1	TRBJ1-2	TGCGCCAGCAGCTTCGAAGGGGGCGATGGCTACACCTTC	CASSFEGGDGYTF
.	few	TRBV19	TRBJ1-5	TGTGCCAGTAGCACTATACCGGGACAAACTATGAAGGGCAATCAGCCCCAGCATTTT	CASSTIPGQTMKGNQPQHF
TRBD1	many	TRBV19	TRBJ2-7	TGTGCCAGTAGTCTAGTCCGGGACAGGGGGCACGAGCAGTACTTC	CASSLVRDRGHEQYF
TRBD1	many	TRBV12-3/TRBV12-4	TRBJ1-3	TGTGCCAGCAGTTTAACGGACAGGGTTAGGGGAAACACCATATATTTT	CASSLTDRVRGNTIYF
TRBD1	many	TRBV3-1	TRBJ1-3	TGTGCCAGCAGCCAGCTACAGGGGGCGACTGGAAACACCATATATTTT	CASSQLQGATGNTIYF
.	many	TRBV7-6	TRBJ1-3	TGTGCCAGCAGCCCCCCCTTGGGACGGACGATCTCTGGAAACACCATATATTTT	CASSPPLGRTISGNTIYF
.	many	TRBV29-1	TRBJ2-7	TGCAGCGTTGAAGGCCAGGGGCTCTACGAGCAGTACTTC	CSVEGQGLYEQYF
.	.	TRBV27	TRBJ2-6	TGTGCCTGCAGTTTTGGGTACAGGGCTCCTGGGGCCAACGTCCTGACTTTC	CACSFGYRAPGANVLTF
TRBD2	.	TRBV6-1	TRBJ2-7	TGTGCCACCGGGCCTAGCGGGAAATTATACGAGCAGTACTTC	CATGPSGKLYEQYF
TRBD1	many	TRBV7-2	TRBJ1-6	TGTGCCACTTCCATCCGGACAGGGTATTCGTCACCCCTCCACTTT	CATSIRTGYSSPLHF
TRBD1	many	TRBV11-3	TRBJ2-5	TGTGCCAGCAGCTCTCAGGGGGCGGGAGAGACCCAGTACTTC	CASSSQGAGETQYF
.	many	TRBV6-4	TRBJ2-3	TGTGCCAGCAGTGAGACAGTGGGCAATACGCAGTATTTT	CASSETVGNTQYF
.	.	TRBV28	TRBJ1-5	TGTGCCAGCAGTTTAGACCCGACAGGTCGTAATCAGCCCCAGCATTTT	CASSLDPTGRNQPQHF
TRBD1	.	TRBV6-4	TRBJ1-4	TGTGCCAGCAGGGGACAGCCTAATGAAAAACTGTTTTTT	CASRGQPNEKLFF
TRBD1	many	TRBV5-1	TRBJ1-4	TGCGCCAGCAGCTCGCAGGGGGCCGTGGAGAATGAAAAACTGTTTTTT	CASSSQGAVENEKLFF
TRBD1	many	TRBV5-1	TRBJ1-6	TGCGCCAGCACCCTATCAGGGGGCGCAAATTCACCCCTCCACTTT	CASTLSGGANSPLHF
.	.	TRBV7-3	TRBJ2-5	TGTGCCAGCAGCCCAGGGTCAGCCTCGGGAGAGACCCAGTACTTC	CASSPGSASGETQYF
TRBD1	.	TRBV18	TRBJ1-2	TGTGCCAGCTCACCCACAGGGGATTCTAACTATGGCTACACCTTC	CASSPTGDSNYGYTF
.	once	TRBV16	TRBJ2-1	TGTGCCAGCAGTCAATCGCGGGGCCCTGCCCACAATGAGCAGTTCTTC	CASSQSRGPAHNEQFF
.	few	TRBV6-5	TRBJ2-1	TGTGCCAGCAGGCGGTTTAACAATGAGCAGTTCTTC	CASRRFNNEQFF
TRBD1	.	TRBV7-2	TRBJ1-4	TGTGCCAGCAGCTTCTACAGGGGGGATGAAAAACTGTTTTTT	CASSFYRGDEKLFF
.	.	TRBV10-3	TRBJ1-6	TGTGCCATCAGTCCGCTCGGACGGAGAAATTCACCCCTCCACTTT	CAISPLGRRNSPLHF
TRBD1	many	TRBV4-2	TRBJ1-2	TGTGCCAGCAGCCAATCCTGGACAGGGGACTATGGCTACACCTTC	CASSQSWTGDYGYTF
.	once	TRBV7-3	TRBJ2-5	TGTGCCAGCAGCGCCGGGAACCAAGAGACCCAGTACTTC	CASSAGNQETQYF
TRBD2	many	TRBV2	TRBJ2-1	TGTGCCAGCAGTGCCTCCTGGGGGGGGGAGGTGATCAATGAGCAGTTCTTC	CASSASWGGEVINEQFF
.	many	TRBV6-6	TRBJ1-2	TGTGCCAGCGGAGACCCGGGACACTTAAGAGATGGCTACACCTTC	CASGDPGHLRDGYTF
.	many	TRBV5-1	TRBJ2-7	TGCGCCAGCAGCTCCGGGACATCTTACGAGCAGTACTTC	CASSSGTSYEQYF
.	few	TRBV30	TRBJ2-4	TGTGCCTGGACAGGGGTGGTCAAAAACATTCAGTACTTC	CAWTGVVKNIQYF
TRBD2	.	TRBV6-6	TRBJ2-3	TGTGCCAGCAGTTCAGGGTTGGGGGGGGGGAGCACAGATACGCAGTATTTT	CASSSGLGGGSTDTQYF
TRBD1	many	TRBV5-1	TRBJ2-5	TGCGCCAGCAGCTTCGGGACAGCACAAGAGACCCAGTACTTC	CASSFGTAQETQYF
.	many	TRBV10-1	TRBJ2-5	TGCGCCAGCAGTGAGTCGAGACTGGGGCGAGCCCAGTACTTC	CASSESRLGRAQYF
TRBD2	.	TRBV6-2/TRBV6-3	TRBJ2-7	TGTGCCAGCAGTTACAAGGCCACGCGGGGGGATCCCTACGAGCAGTACTTC	CASSYKATRGDPYEQYF
.	.	TRBV7-3	TRBJ2-3	TGTGCCAACAGCTTAGAGGCGGGGATGGGTACGCAGTATTTT	CANSLEAGMGTQYF
TRBD2	many	TRBV5-4	TRBJ2-7	TGTGCCAGCAGCTTGTCCGCGGGAGAGGCCTACGAGCAGTACTTC	CASSLSAGEAYEQYF